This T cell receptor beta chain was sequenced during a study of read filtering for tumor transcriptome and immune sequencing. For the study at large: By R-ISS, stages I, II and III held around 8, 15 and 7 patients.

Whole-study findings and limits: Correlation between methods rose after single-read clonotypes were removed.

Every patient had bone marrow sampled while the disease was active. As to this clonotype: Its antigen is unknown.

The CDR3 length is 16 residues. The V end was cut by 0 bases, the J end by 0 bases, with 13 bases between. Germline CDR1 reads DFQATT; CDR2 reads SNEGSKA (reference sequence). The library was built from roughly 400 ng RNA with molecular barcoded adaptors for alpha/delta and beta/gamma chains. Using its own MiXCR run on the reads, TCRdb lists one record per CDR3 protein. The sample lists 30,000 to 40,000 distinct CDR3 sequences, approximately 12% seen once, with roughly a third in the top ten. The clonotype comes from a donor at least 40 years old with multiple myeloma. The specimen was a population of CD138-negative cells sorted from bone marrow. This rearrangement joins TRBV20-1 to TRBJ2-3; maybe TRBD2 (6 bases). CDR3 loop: CSARDLTGTSTDTQYF. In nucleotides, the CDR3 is TGCAGTGCTAGAGATCTGACGGGGACTAGCACAGATACGCAGTATTTT.